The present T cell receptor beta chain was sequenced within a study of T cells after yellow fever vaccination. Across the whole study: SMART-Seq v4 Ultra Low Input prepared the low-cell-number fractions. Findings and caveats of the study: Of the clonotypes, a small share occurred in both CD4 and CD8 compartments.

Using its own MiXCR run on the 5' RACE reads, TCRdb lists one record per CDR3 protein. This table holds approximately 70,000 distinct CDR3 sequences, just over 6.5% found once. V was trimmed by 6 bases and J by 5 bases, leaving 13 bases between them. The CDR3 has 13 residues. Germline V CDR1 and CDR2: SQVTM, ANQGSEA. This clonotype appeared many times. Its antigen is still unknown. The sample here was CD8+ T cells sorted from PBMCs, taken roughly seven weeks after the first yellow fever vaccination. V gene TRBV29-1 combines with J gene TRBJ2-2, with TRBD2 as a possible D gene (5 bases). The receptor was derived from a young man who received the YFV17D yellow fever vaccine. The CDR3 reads CSVYGVGTGELFF. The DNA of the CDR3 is TGCAGCGTGTACGGGGTTGGAACCGGGGAGCTGTTTTTT.